These 22 T cell receptor beta chains were all obtained from the same sample, sequenced in a study of Ad26.COV2.S vaccination and SARS-CoV-2 variants. Data came from immunoSEQ multiplex PCR; TCRdb stores just in-frame clones and leaves some out. The table shows roughly 410,000 clones, with 83% occurring only once. Documented treatment: around 19 received Ad26.COV2.S at low or high dose, single or two shots; 5 received placebo; per-sample allocation not given. Repertoires come from day 63 after the first vaccine or placebo injection. The material was peripheral blood, obtained in a trial of Ad26.COV2.S vaccine versus placebo. The receptors were sampled from a person aged 18-65 years who received the Ad26.COV2.S COVID-19 vaccine or a placebo.

A note on this clone: One junction end does not reproduce the germline sequence, and a read error may be involved. J is TRBJ2-5 and V is TRBV3-1 (or the pseudogene TRBV3-2); unclear D gene. CDR1 LGHDT and CDR2 YNNKEL come from the germline V gene (reference sequence). The CDR3 covers 12 residues. CDR3 sequence (DNA): TGTGCCAGCAGTCAAGTGTCAGAGACCCAGTACTTC. Translation: CASSQVSETQYF.

The gene calls are TRBV9 and TRBJ1-5; tentatively, D is TRBD1 (6 bases). V was shortened by 4 bases and J by 6 bases, with 17 bases between the two germline ends. The germline V gene has CDR1 SGDLS and CDR2 YYNGEE. The CDR3 is 15 residues long. The CDR3 sequence is CASSPRGGEGQPQHF. The CDR3 nucleotides read TGTGCCAGCAGCCCACGGGGGGGCGAAGGTCAGCCCCAGCATTTT.

This clone has only one observation. DNA of the CDR3: TGTGCCAGCGGGCGATTGACAGCGAACACTGAAGCTTTCTTT. This encodes CASGRLTANTEAFF. V gene TRBV18 combines with J gene TRBJ1-1; possible D gene TRBD1, 5 bases. CDR1 KGHSH and CDR2 LQKENI come from the germline V gene. V was trimmed by 8 bases and J by 1 base, leaving 14 bases between them. CDR3 length equals 14 residues.

The chain carries TRBV19 and TRBJ1-4; TRBD1 matches 7 bases. The CDR3 has 15 residues. Germline CDR1 reads LNHDA; CDR2 reads SQIVND (reference sequence). With 5 bases clipped from V and 8 bases from J, the junction kept 11 bases outside the gene matches. CDR3 region: CASSPLTGVSEKLFF. The DNA for the CDR3 is TGTGCCAGTAGTCCTCTAACAGGGGTCTCCGAAAAACTGTTTTTT.

The chain links TRBV30 to TRBJ1-2; 7 bases match TRBD1. Germline V lookup: CDR1 GTSNPN, CDR2 SVGIG (reference sequence). V was pared by 1 base and J by 6 bases, with 8 bases of the junction left unmatched. This CDR3 is built from 14 residues. The CDR3 is CAWSGGSGTDGYTF. CDR3 nucleotide sequence: TGTGCCTGGAGTGGGGGATCCGGGACAGATGGCTACACCTTC.

The chain recombines TRBV27 with TRBJ1-4, with D tentatively TRBD1 (6 bases). The CDR3 runs 16 residues. Germline V gives CDR1 MNHEY, CDR2 SMNVEV (reference sequence). The germline V and J ends were trimmed by 5 bases and 8 bases, with 21 bases remaining between them. The DNA for the CDR3 is TGTGCCAGCAGTGTAGACAGGTTCTCAACTCGGGAAAAACTGTTTTTT. Amino acids: CASSVDRFSTREKLFF.

V usage is TRBV7-3 and J usage is TRBJ2-1; TRBD2 matches at 12 bases. V lost 2 bases to trimming and J lost 5 bases; unmatched junction nucleotides: 1. CDR1 is SGHTA, CDR2 FQGTGA, per germline. The CDR3 is 15 residues long. The CDR3 nucleotides are TGTGCCAGCAGCTTAGGACTAGCGGGGAACAATGAGCAGTTCTTC. Amino acid sequence: CASSLGLAGNNEQFF.

This chain links TRBV19 with TRBJ1-5; TRBD1 is a possible D gene (6 bases). The CDR3 spans 14 residues. From germline, CDR1 is LNHDA and CDR2 SQIVND (reference sequence). V gave up 2 bases and J gave up 4 bases, with 9 bases separating them. The CDR3 sequence: CASSIQGPNQPQHF. The CDR3, as DNA: TGTGCCAGTAGTATACAGGGGCCTAATCAGCCCCAGCATTTT.

In regard to this clone: The junction departs from the called germline gene at one end, perhaps through a read error. The V gene is TRBV29-1, the J gene TRBJ1-1, with a possible D match to TRBD1 (5 bases). Germline values: CDR1 SQVTM, CDR2 ANQGSEA. The CDR3 contains 10 residues. The CDR3 nucleotides are TGCAGCGTCCCCGGCGTGAGCAGGGAATTT. Its protein is CSVPGVSREF.

The J gene is TRBJ2-3, the V gene TRBV18; D may correspond to TRBD1 or TRBD2 (5 bases each). The CDR3 is 15 amino acids. Germline assignment: CDR1 KGHSH and CDR2 LQKENI. The germline V and J ends were trimmed by 4 bases and 4 bases, with 15 bases remaining between them. The CDR3 region is CASSRGTPAPDTQYF. As DNA, the CDR3 is TGTGCCAGCTCACGAGGGACGCCTGCCCCAGATACGCAGTATTTT.

The table lists this clone with a few counts. The V call is TRBV3-1 (or the pseudogene TRBV3-2), the J call TRBJ2-3, with 10 bases fitting TRBD2. CDR1 is LGHDT, CDR2 YNNKEL, per germline (reference sequence). V lost 3 bases, J lost 13 bases, and 22 bases stayed unmatched. The length of the CDR3 is 18 residues. This CDR3 reads CASSHFSGRTRWGPPKYF. The CDR3 DNA reads as TGTGCCAGCAGCCATTTTAGCGGGAGGACCCGGTGGGGCCCACCGAAGTATTTT.

This sequence joins TRBV25-1 and TRBJ2-4; D may be TRBD2 (6 bases). The CDR3 spans 16 residues. Trimming took off 3 bases at V and 3 bases at J, with 15 bases between the two ends. Germline loops: CDR1 MGHDK, CDR2 SYGVNS. CDR3 in amino acids: CASSDIGGKVKNIQYF. CDR3 DNA sequence: TGTGCCAGCAGTGATATTGGGGGGAAGGTCAAAAACATTCAGTACTTC. Supplemented by reference TRBV25-1 and TRBJ2-4, the full variable domain reads EADIYQTPRYLVIGTGKKITLECSQTMGHDKMYWYQQDPGMELHLIHYSYGVNSTEKGDLSSESTVSRIRTEHFPLTLESARPSHTSQYLCASSDIGGKVKNIQYFGAGTRLSVL.

The chain employs TRBV19 and TRBJ2-7; TRBD1 matches 9 bases. The CDR3 runs 18 residues. Germline CDR1 is LNHDA and CDR2 is SQIVND (reference sequence). The trim removed 6 bases at V and 2 bases at J, leaving 17 bases unmatched. CDR3 sequence reads: CASSLRAPADRGTYEQYF. The CDR3 DNA reads TGTGCCAGTAGCCTCAGAGCCCCTGCGGACAGGGGCACCTACGAGCAGTACTTC.

The chain carries TRBV6-2 or TRBV6-3 and TRBJ2-7; 7 bases are a match to TRBD1. The germline V gene encodes CDR1 MNHEY and CDR2 SVGEGT. The length of the CDR3 is 15 residues. Losses at the gene ends were 6 bases for V and 9 bases for J; bases not matched to a gene: 17. CDR3 loop: CASSKPGQSLSGQYF. Here the CDR3 DNA reads TGTGCCAGCAGCAAACCGGGACAGAGCTTATCGGGGCAGTACTTC.

The chain uses TRBV11-2 and TRBJ2-1; 8 bases are shared with TRBD2. Germline loops: CDR1 SGHAT, CDR2 FQNNGV. V shed 1 base and J 2 bases; nucleotides not matched to a gene: 4. The CDR3 runs to 16 residues. The chain's CDR3 is CASSLAERGPYNEQFF. The CDR3, as DNA: TGTGCCAGCAGCTTAGCGGAGCGGGGGCCCTACAATGAGCAGTTCTTC.

The genes are TRBV29-1 and TRBJ1-2, with TRBD1 identical over 7 bases. V was clipped by 4 bases and J by 4 bases; unmatched bases: 18. The V gene's germline CDR1 is SQVTM and CDR2 ANQGSEA. The CDR3 is 17 amino acids. As DNA, the CDR3 is TGCAGCGTTGGGTCCGGGACAGAGCCCCTACAGAGCTATGGCTACACCTTC. This codes for CSVGSGTEPLQSYGYTF.

Of note for this clone: The junction departs from germline at one end; a sequencing error may be responsible. This chain links TRBV6-5 with TRBJ2-7; D possibly uses TRBD1 or TRBD2 (5 bases each). The CDR3 is 14 residues long. Germline V gene data show CDR1 as MNHEY and CDR2 as SVGAGI. The DNA of the CDR3 is TGTGCCAGCAGTTTAGTGGGGACCTCCCACGAGCAGTACTTC. Translating it yields CASSLVGTSHEQYF.

This clone was counted a single time. The V and J genes are TRBV29-1 and TRBJ2-5; no definite D call. The V end lost 0 bases, the J end lost 1 base, and 12 bases lay between the germline ends. CDR3 length: 15 amino acids. Per the germline V gene, CDR1 is SQVTM and CDR2 is ANQGSEA. CDR3 protein: CSVEDGLSTQETQYF. The CDR3 bases are TGCAGCGTTGAAGATGGTTTAAGTACCCAAGAGACCCAGTACTTC.

V gene TRBV6-2 or TRBV6-3 combines with J gene TRBJ1-6, with 9 nucleotides matching TRBD1. This CDR3 contains 14 residues. V was pared by 6 bases and J by 7 bases, with 4 bases of the junction left unmatched. CDR1 MNHEY and CDR2 SVGEGT come from the germline V gene. CDR3: CASSRQGENSPLHF. The CDR3, as DNA: TGTGCCAGCAGCCGACAGGGGGAGAATTCACCCCTCCACTTT.

V and J are TRBV11-2 and TRBJ2-7, with D unresolved. The CDR3 spans 15 residues. Per the germline V gene, CDR1 is SGHAT and CDR2 is FQNNGV. Trimming removed 6 bases from V and 4 bases from J, with 19 bases in between. The CDR3 DNA reads TGTGCCAGCAGTCTTACCTCATCCGTTAGGTACGAGCAGTACTTC. The encoded protein is CASSLTSSVRYEQYF.

The rearrangement uses TRBV5-1 and TRBJ2-2, with 8 nucleotides matching TRBD2. This CDR3 spans 15 amino acids. Germline CDR1 and CDR2: SGHRS and YFSETQ. V lost 4 bases to trimming and J lost 4 bases; unmatched junction nucleotides: 6. The DNA for the CDR3 is TGCGCCAGCAGCGAGGAGCGGGGGACCACCGGGGAGCTGTTTTTT. Translation: CASSEERGTTGELFF.

The chain combines TRBV11-2 with TRBJ1-5; D call uncertain. The length of the CDR3 is 12 residues. Per the germline V gene, CDR1 is SGHAT and CDR2 is FQNNGV. V gave up 5 bases and J gave up 9 bases, with 11 bases separating them. The CDR3 is CASSPPVGPQHF. CDR3 DNA sequence: TGTGCCAGCAGCCCTCCGGTGGGGCCCCAGCATTTT.